The rows below give T cell receptor beta chains drawn from one sample of a study of T cell responses to AZD1222 COVID-19 vaccine. Sequencing was performed with immunoSEQ multiplex PCR; in TCRdb, only in-frame clones are kept and a portion is missing. The sample consists of 150,000 or so clones, 90% to 95% of them appearing once. The sample here was peripheral blood, taken 28 days after the second AZD1222 dose. These receptors were collected from an adult who received the AZD1222 COVID-19 vaccine. Each CDR3 is given with its conserved first and last residue. The D gene is left open where the match is weak. Clone size, where shown, is once, few, many, or a class for clones that have expanded.

v_call	clone_size	j_call	d_call	cdr3_nt	cdr3_aa
TRBV7-9	-	TRBJ1-4	-	TGTGCCAGCAGCTTACAGGGAGGAAATGAAAAACTGTTTTTT	CASSLQGGNEKLFF
TRBV5-1	-	TRBJ1-1	TRBD1	TGCGCCAGCAGCAAGGGACAGGGTAACACTGAAGCTTTCTTT	CASSKGQGNTEAFF
TRBV5-6	once	TRBJ1-6	-	TGTGCCAGCAGCTGGTGGACAGATTCAAGCTCCTATAATTCACCCCTCCACTTT	CASSWWTDSSSYNSPLHF
TRBV19	-	TRBJ2-7	TRBD2	TGTGCCAGTAGTATAAGCGGGAGAACATCCTCGAGGGCGTTCGAGCAGTACTTC	CASSISGRTSSRAFEQYF
TRBV29-1	-	TRBJ2-7	TRBD2	TGCAGCGTTGAGTCCAGGGAGGGCTACGAGCAGTACTTC	CSVESREGYEQYF
TRBV6-4	few	TRBJ1-5	-	TGTGCCAGCAGTGACAACCCGAATCAGCCCCAGCATTTT	CASSDNPNQPQHF
TRBV6-5	once	TRBJ1-1	-	TGTGCCAGCAGTTACGAGGCAGGGAGGGTGAACACTGAAGCTTTCTTT	CASSYEAGRVNTEAFF
TRBV4-1	-	TRBJ1-2	TRBD1	TGCGCCAGCAGCCATAGACAGGGGGACGGCTACACCTTC	CASSHRQGDGYTF
TRBV5-1	once	TRBJ1-3	-	TGCGCCAGCAGCTTGGGGGGTGAGGCTGGAAACACCATATATTTT	CASSLGGEAGNTIYF
TRBV19	-	TRBJ1-1	-	TGTGCCAGTACCCCGGGGCGGAGGCGGGTCACTGAAGCTTTCTTT	CASTPGRRRVTEAFF
TRBV29-1	-	TRBJ2-2	-	TGCAGCGGACGGACAGCGAACACCGGGGAGCTGTTTTTT	CSGRTANTGELFF
TRBV10-3	-	TRBJ2-1	-	TGTGCCATCAGTGAGAGCGGAACTAACAATGAGCAGTTCTTC	CAISESGTNNEQFF
TRBV14	-	TRBJ1-3	-	TGTGCCAGCAGCCAAGACCCGGGGAACACCATATATTTT	CASSQDPGNTIYF
TRBV9	few	TRBJ1-1	-	TGTGCCAGCAGCGTAAAATCATTCGTAGACACTGAAGCTTTCTTT	CASSVKSFVDTEAFF
TRBV7-2	-	TRBJ1-5	-	TGTGCCAGCAGCTTACTTCGTCCAGGGGGCAATCAGCCCCAGCATTTT	CASSLLRPGGNQPQHF
TRBV5-4	once	TRBJ2-1	-	TGTGCCAGCAGCTTCGAGACTATAATCAATGAGCAGTTCTTC	CASSFETIINEQFF
TRBV7-2	-	TRBJ2-5	-	TGTGCCAGCAGCTTATCAGGACACAAGACCTACCAAGAGACCCAGTACTTC	CASSLSGHKTYQETQYF
TRBV5-1	-	TRBJ1-2	TRBD1	TGCGCCAGCAGCTTGGACCCTGGGACAGCCTATGGCTACACCTTC	CASSLDPGTAYGYTF
TRBV29-1	-	TRBJ1-1	TRBD1	TGCAGCGTTGATGCAGGGGGTACTGAAGCTTTCTTT	CSVDAGGTEAFF
TRBV7-2	-	TRBJ2-1	TRBD2	TGTGCCAGCAGCTTGCGTAGCGGGAGGGCCGCGTTCAATGAGCAGTTCTTC	CASSLRSGRAAFNEQFF
TRBV6-4	-	TRBJ1-2	TRBD1	TGTGCCAGCAGTCTGGGACAGGGGGCGCATGGCTACACCTTC	CASSLGQGAHGYTF
TRBV19	-	TRBJ2-7	TRBD1	TGTGCCAGTAGTGACCCCGGGACAGGGATCCACGAGCAGTACTTC	CASSDPGTGIHEQYF
TRBV24-1	-	TRBJ1-6	-	TGTGCCACCAGTGATTTGGGGTTTTATAATTCACCCCTCCACTTT	CATSDLGFYNSPLHF
TRBV20-1	-	TRBJ2-2	TRBD1	TGCAGTGCTAGTCGGACAGGGGGCGGGGAGCTGTTTTTT	CSASRTGGGELFF
TRBV2	once	TRBJ1-5	-	TGTGCCAGCAGTGACAGCAATCAGCCCCAGCATTTT	CASSDSNQPQHF
TRBV5-5	-	TRBJ1-1	-	TGTGCCAGCAGCTCGGTCGTGGGGGTTCGGACTGAAGCTTTCTTT	CASSSVVGVRTEAFF
TRBV20-1	-	TRBJ1-4	TRBD1	TGCAGTGCCAGTGTATTTTTGGGGACAGGGGGGGAAAAACTGTTTTTT	CSASVFLGTGGEKLFF
TRBV5-1	-	TRBJ2-5	-	TGCGCCAGCAGCTTCGGCGGGTACTCCGGGTCGCAGGAGACCCAGTACTTC	CASSFGGYSGSQETQYF
TRBV7-8	-	TRBJ2-2	-	TGTGCCAGCAGCGCCTACAGGGAATACACCGGGGAGCTGTTTTTT	CASSAYREYTGELFF
TRBV9	-	TRBJ2-3	TRBD1	TGTGCCAGCAGCCGGGACAGGGCCACAGATACGCAGTATTTT	CASSRDRATDTQYF
TRBV29-1	-	TRBJ1-2	-	TGCAGCGTTGTACCAAGCTATGGCTACACCTTC	CSVVPSYGYTF
TRBV4-3	-	TRBJ2-3	-	TGCGCCAGCAGCCACGAGACGGGGGTAAGGATGCAGTATTTT	CASSHETGVRMQYF
TRBV10-1	-	TRBJ2-2	-	TGCGCCAGCAGCCCCTTTCGACTCAGCACCGGGGAGCTGTTTTTT	CASSPFRLSTGELFF
TRBV9	-	TRBJ2-2	TRBD1	TGTGCCAGCAGACAGGGGCGCGGGGAGCTGTTTTTT	CASRQGRGELFF
TRBV10-3	-	TRBJ2-7	-	TGTGCCATCAGTGAGAGAGCCTACGAGCAGTACTTC	CAISERAYEQYF
TRBV5-1	-	TRBJ2-1	-	TGCGCCAGCAGCTTATGGGGTGAGCAGTTCTTC	CASSLWGEQFF
TRBV7-9	-	TRBJ1-1	-	TGTGCCGGGGGTTCCATGAACACTGAAGCTTTCTTT	CAGGSMNTEAFF
TRBV5-1	-	TRBJ1-2	TRBD1	TGCGCCAGCAGCCCTGGGACAGGGGGAGCTAACTATGGCTACACCTTC	CASSPGTGGANYGYTF
TRBV7-9	-	TRBJ1-5	-	TGTGCCAGCAGCCCTCGGACGGAGAATCAGCCCCAGCATTTT	CASSPRTENQPQHF
TRBV27	once	TRBJ2-2	-	TGTGCCAGCAGTTTAATCGGGCAGGGGGGGGCCGGGGAGCTGTTTTTT	CASSLIGQGGAGELFF
TRBV9	-	TRBJ2-6	-	TGTGCCAGCAGCGTAGCCAGCTCTGGGGCCAACGTCCTGACTTTC	CASSVASSGANVLTF
TRBV27	-	TRBJ1-1	TRBD1	TGTGCCAGCAGACTAAACAGGGGTCACACTGAAGCTTTCTTT	CASRLNRGHTEAFF
TRBV19	-	TRBJ1-5	-	TGTGCCAGTAGTATGGTTGATCAGCCCCAGCATTTT	CASSMVDQPQHF
TRBV5-8	-	TRBJ1-6	TRBD1	TGTGCCAGCAGCTTGGTCAGGGGGGGGAATTCACCCCTCCACTTT	CASSLVRGGNSPLHF
TRBV24-1	-	TRBJ1-1	-	TGTGCCACCAGTGATTTGTCAGTATTAGTGGGAGCTTTCTTT	CATSDLSVLVGAFF
TRBV15	-	TRBJ2-1	-	TGTGCCACCAGCAGCGGATTACAATACAATGAGCAGTTCTTC	CATSSGLQYNEQFF
TRBV13	-	TRBJ2-7	-	TGTGCCAGCACCCTAAGCCGGGGTTACGGTTACGAGCAGTACTTC	CASTLSRGYGYEQYF